The rows below give T cell receptor beta chains drawn from one sample of a study of T cell clones after liver transplantation. Profiling relied on immunoSEQ multiplex PCR, and the TCRdb table lists in-frame clones only, not all of them. The sample shows 7,500 to 10,000 clones, more than 75% of them seen only once. The source was CD8+ T cells from blood, collected at the 22-month timepoint. These receptor sequences come from a human patient who received a liver transplant. Some T cells may originate from the graft donor. The CDR3 runs from the conserved cysteine through the conserved F or W. D genes are given only for firm matches. A clone size is listed for some rows: how often the clone was seen (once, few, many), or a class if it is expanded.

clone_size j_call d_call v_call cdr3_aa cdr3_nt
. TRBJ2-2 . TRBV10-1 CASSPREGANTGELFF TGCGCCAGCAGTCCTAGGGAGGGGGCGAACACCGGGGAGCTGTTTTTT
. TRBJ2-1 . TRBV2 CASSRYRGDEQFF TGTGCCAGCAGTAGATATAGGGGGGATGAGCAGTTCTTC
. TRBJ2-2 TRBD1 TRBV5-6 CASSWDRVGAGGLFF TGTGCCAGCAGCTGGGACAGGGTGGGCGCCGGGGGGCTGTTTTTT
. TRBJ2-4 . TRBV16 CASSQSGGDKNIQYF TGTGCCAGCAGCCAATCGGGGGGAGACAAAAACATTCAGTACTTC
. TRBJ2-7 . TRBV29-1 CSVEDWGRQTYEQYF TGCAGCGTTGAAGACTGGGGGCGGCAGACCTACGAGCAGTACTTC
. TRBJ2-7 . TRBV4-2 CASSQEMAGSSYEQYF TGTGCCAGCAGCCAAGAGATGGCAGGAAGCTCCTACGAGCAGTACTTC
. TRBJ2-7 TRBD1 TRBV6-1 CASSGGQAVYEQYF TGTGCCAGCAGTGGGGGACAGGCTGTCTACGAGCAGTACTTC
. TRBJ2-7 . TRBV6-5 CASSHSYEQYF TGTGCCAGCAGTCATTCCTACGAGCAGTACTTC
. TRBJ2-7 . TRBV19 CASSMVVPPYEQYF TGTGCCAGTAGTATGGTAGTTCCCCCCTACGAGCAGTACTTC
. TRBJ2-7 TRBD1 TRBV7-9 CASSLATGVYEQYF TGTGCCAGCAGCTTAGCGACAGGGGTCTACGAGCAGTACTTC
. TRBJ2-1 . TRBV18 CASSPPPGGDSYNEQFF TGTGCCAGCTCACCACCCCCAGGAGGGGATAGTTACAATGAGCAGTTCTTC
medium-sized TRBJ2-2 . TRBV30 CAWSGGPAGELFF TGTGCCTGGAGTGGGGGGCCGGCCGGGGAGCTGTTTTTT
. TRBJ1-2 . TRBV6-1 CASSARANYGYTF TGTGCCAGCAGTGCAAGGGCGAACTATGGCTACACCTTC
. TRBJ2-7 TRBD1 TRBV2 CASSERPGQGPTTYEQYF TGTGCCAGCAGTGAAAGGCCGGGACAGGGTCCTACTACCTACGAGCAGTACTTC
. TRBJ1-2 . TRBV7-9 CASSSPVGAPGLSGYTF TGTGCCAGCAGCTCACCTGTGGGCGCCCCGGGTCTCTCTGGCTACACCTTC
. TRBJ2-1 TRBD2 TRBV28 CASSLLTSEGSYNEQFF TGTGCCAGCAGTTTACTGACTAGCGAGGGATCCTACAATGAGCAGTTCTTC
medium-sized TRBJ1-4 . TRBV4-1 CASSRGPSNEKLFF TGCGCCAGCAGCCGAGGACCGTCGAATGAAAAACTGTTTTTT
. TRBJ2-5 . TRBV11-2 CASSLGSGETQYF TGTGCCAGCAGCTTAGGCTCTGGGGAGACCCAGTACTTC
. TRBJ2-5 TRBD1 TRBV29-1 CSVPTGPGETQYF TGCAGCGTTCCGACAGGGCCTGGGGAGACCCAGTACTTC
. TRBJ2-7 . TRBV4-1 CASSQDGGTSLHEQYF TGCGCCAGCAGCCAAGATGGCGGTACAAGTCTCCACGAGCAGTACTTC
. TRBJ1-2 . TRBV25-1 CASSGATRGGGDYGYTF TGTGCCAGCAGTGGGGCCACGAGGGGTGGAGGAGACTATGGCTACACCTTC
. TRBJ1-5 TRBD1 TRBV27 CASSQGAVSNQPQHF TGTGCCAGCAGTCAGGGGGCCGTTAGCAATCAGCCCCAGCATTTT
. TRBJ1-2 . TRBV27 CASSFTGGYGYTF TGTGCCAGCAGTTTCACCGGTGGCTATGGCTACACCTTC
. TRBJ2-2 . TRBV30 CAWQGWEVGTGELFF TGTGCCTGGCAAGGGTGGGAGGTAGGCACCGGGGAGCTGTTTTTT
. TRBJ1-6 . TRBV27 CASSLSRLPSSYNSPLHF TGTGCCAGCAGTTTATCACGTCTTCCGAGCTCCTATAATTCACCCCTCCACTTT
. TRBJ2-7 . TRBV30 CAWSVLSNDYEQYF TGTGCCTGGAGTGTACTTAGTAATGATTACGAGCAGTACTTC
. TRBJ2-7 . TRBV27 CASSLRSLSYEQYF TGTGCCAGCAGTCTGCGGTCCCTTTCCTACGAGCAGTACTTC
once TRBJ2-2 . TRBV5-6 CASSSSDRGGTGELFF TGTGCCAGCAGCTCGTCCGACAGGGGAGGGACCGGGGAGCTGTTTTTT
. TRBJ2-4 TRBD1 TRBV2 CASSEFVAPTGDSKNIQYF TGTGCCAGCAGTGAATTTGTTGCACCCACAGGGGATTCCAAAAACATTCAGTACTTC
. TRBJ2-3 TRBD2 TRBV28 CASSLTRGAGGPDTQYF TGTGCCAGCAGTTTAACTAGGGGAGCGGGGGGGCCGGATACGCAGTATTTT
. TRBJ2-2 . TRBV11-3 CASSSPLTGGELFF TGTGCCAGCAGCTCCCCCCTTACAGGCGGGGAGCTGTTTTTT
once TRBJ2-2 . TRBV7-9 CASSLAGFSGENTGELFF TGTGCCAGCAGCTTAGCAGGCTTCTCAGGGGAGAACACCGGGGAGCTGTTTTTT
. TRBJ1-1 . TRBV28 CASSFGSAIEAFF TGTGCCAGCAGTTTCGGTTCAGCAATTGAAGCTTTCTTT
. TRBJ2-7 . TRBV5-8 CASSAVEQYF TGTGCCAGCAGCGCGGTTGAGCAGTACTTC
. TRBJ1-4 TRBD1 TRBV6-1 CASSETGVTTNEKLFF TGTGCCAGCAGTGAAACAGGGGTTACAACTAATGAAAAACTGTTTTTT
large TRBJ2-7 . TRBV2 CASSYYQLGRGEQYF TGTGCCAGCAGTTACTACCAACTGGGTAGGGGCGAGCAGTACTTC
. TRBJ1-2 . TRBV25-1 CASSEGRGYTF TGTGCCAGCAGTGAGGGTCGCGGCTACACCTTC
. TRBJ2-5 TRBD1 TRBV27 CASSLKAGGEETQYF TGTGCCAGCAGTTTAAAGGCAGGGGGCGAAGAGACCCAGTACTTC
large TRBJ1-1 TRBD1 TRBV5-4 CASRSGGSTEAFF TGTGCCAGCAGGTCAGGGGGTAGCACTGAAGCTTTCTTT
. TRBJ2-2 TRBD2 TRBV28 CASDTSGGVSNTGELFF TGTGCCAGCGATACTAGCGGGGGGGTATCGAACACCGGGGAGCTGTTTTTT